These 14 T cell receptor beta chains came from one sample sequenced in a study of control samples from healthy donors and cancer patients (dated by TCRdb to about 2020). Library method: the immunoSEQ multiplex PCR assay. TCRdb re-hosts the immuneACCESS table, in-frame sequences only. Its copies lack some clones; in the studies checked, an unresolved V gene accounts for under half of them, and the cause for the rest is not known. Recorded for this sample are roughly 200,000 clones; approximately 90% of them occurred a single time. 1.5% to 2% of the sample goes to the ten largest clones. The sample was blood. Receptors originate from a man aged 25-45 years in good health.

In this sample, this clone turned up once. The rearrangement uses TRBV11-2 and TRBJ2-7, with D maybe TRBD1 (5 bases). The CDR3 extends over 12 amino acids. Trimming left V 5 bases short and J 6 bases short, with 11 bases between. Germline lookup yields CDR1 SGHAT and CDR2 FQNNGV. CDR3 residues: CASSQGLSEQYF. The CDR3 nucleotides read TGTGCCAGCAGCCAGGGCCTCTCCGAGCAGTACTTC.

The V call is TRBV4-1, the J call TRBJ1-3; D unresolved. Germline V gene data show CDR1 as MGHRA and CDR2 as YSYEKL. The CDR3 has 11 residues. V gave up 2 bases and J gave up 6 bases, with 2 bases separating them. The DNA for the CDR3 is TGCGCCAGCAGCCAAACAAACACCATATATTTT. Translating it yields CASSQTNTIYF.

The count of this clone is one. The CDR3 reads CASSIDLTSGGGNEQFF. Here the CDR3 DNA reads TGTGCCAGTAGTATAGACCTGACTAGCGGGGGTGGTAATGAGCAGTTCTTC. The chain recombines TRBV19 with TRBJ2-1; TRBD2 agrees at 12 bases. The CDR3 is 17 residues long. Germline CDR1 reads LNHDA; CDR2 reads SQIVND (reference sequence). After removal of 0 bases from V and 7 bases from J, the junction contained 7 bases not matched to a gene.

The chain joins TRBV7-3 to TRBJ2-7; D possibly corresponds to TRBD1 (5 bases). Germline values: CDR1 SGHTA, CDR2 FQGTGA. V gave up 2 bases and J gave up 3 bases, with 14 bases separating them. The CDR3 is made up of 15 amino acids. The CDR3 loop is CASSLEGAGRYEQYF. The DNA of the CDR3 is TGTGCCAGCAGCTTAGAAGGGGCCGGACGCTACGAGCAGTACTTC.

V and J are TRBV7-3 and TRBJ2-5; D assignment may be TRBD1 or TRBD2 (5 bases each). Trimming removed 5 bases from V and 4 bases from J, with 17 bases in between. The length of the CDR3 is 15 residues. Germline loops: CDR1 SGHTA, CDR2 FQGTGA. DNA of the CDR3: TGTGCCAGCAGCCCCACCTCGGGGCCGCTAGAGACCCAGTACTTC. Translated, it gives CASSPTSGPLETQYF.

The CDR3 region has the DNA TGTGCCAGCAGCTTAACTCCTTCCCGGGCTTCCCGCACAGATACGCAGTATTTT. This gives the protein CASSLTPSRASRTDTQYF. The rearrangement uses TRBV11-2 and TRBJ2-3, with unresolved D. This CDR3 region has 18 residues. Germline V gene sequence: CDR1 SGHAT, CDR2 FQNNGV. Trimming cost V 2 bases and J 1 base, with 19 bases left between them.

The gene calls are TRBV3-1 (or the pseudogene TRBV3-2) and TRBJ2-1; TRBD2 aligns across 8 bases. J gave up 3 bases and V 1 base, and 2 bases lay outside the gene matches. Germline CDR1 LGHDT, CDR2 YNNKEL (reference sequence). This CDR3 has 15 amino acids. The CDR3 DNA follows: TGTGCCAGCAGCCAAGTCGGGGGGGGCTACAATGAGCAGTTCTTC. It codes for CASSQVGGGYNEQFF.

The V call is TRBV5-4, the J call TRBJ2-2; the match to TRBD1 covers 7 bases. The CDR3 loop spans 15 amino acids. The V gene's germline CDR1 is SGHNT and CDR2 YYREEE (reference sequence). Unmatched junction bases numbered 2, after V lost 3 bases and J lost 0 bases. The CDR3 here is CASSSGQSNTGELFF. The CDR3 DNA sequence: TGTGCCAGCAGCTCGGGACAGTCGAACACCGGGGAGCTGTTTTTT.

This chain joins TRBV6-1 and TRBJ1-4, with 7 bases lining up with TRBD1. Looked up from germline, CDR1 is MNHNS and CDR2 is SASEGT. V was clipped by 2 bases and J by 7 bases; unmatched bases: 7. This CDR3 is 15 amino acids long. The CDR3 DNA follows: TGTGCCAGCAGTGAAATGGGACAGCGGACTGAAAAACTGTTTTTT. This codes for CASSEMGQRTEKLFF.

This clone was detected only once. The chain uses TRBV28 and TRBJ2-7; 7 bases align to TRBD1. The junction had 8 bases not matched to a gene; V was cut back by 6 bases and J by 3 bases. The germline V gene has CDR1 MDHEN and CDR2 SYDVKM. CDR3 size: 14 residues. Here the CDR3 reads CASRQGQVIYEQYF. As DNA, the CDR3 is TGTGCCAGCAGGCAAGGACAGGTGATCTACGAGCAGTACTTC.

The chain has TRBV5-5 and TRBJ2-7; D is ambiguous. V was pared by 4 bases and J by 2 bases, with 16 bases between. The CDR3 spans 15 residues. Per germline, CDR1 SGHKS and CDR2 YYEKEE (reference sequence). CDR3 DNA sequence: TGTGCCAGCAGCAGCACCACCGGGCTAACCTACGAGCAGTACTTC. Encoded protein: CASSSTTGLTYEQYF.

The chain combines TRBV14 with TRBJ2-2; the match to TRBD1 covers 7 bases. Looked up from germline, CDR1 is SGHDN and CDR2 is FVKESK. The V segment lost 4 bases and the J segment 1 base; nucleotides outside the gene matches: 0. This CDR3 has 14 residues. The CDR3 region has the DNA TGTGCCAGCAGCCGACAGGGGAACACCGGGGAGCTGTTTTTT. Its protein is CASSRQGNTGELFF.

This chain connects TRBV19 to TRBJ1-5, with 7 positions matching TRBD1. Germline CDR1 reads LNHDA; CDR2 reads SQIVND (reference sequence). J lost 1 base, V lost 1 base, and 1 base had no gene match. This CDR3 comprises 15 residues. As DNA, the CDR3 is TGTGCCAGTAGTATAGGCAGGGGGAGCAATCAGCCCCAGCATTTT. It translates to CASSIGRGSNQPQHF.

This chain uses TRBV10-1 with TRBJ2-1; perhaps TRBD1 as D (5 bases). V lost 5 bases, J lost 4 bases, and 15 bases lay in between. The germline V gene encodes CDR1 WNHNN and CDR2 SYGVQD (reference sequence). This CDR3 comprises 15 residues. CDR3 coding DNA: TGCGCCAGCAGTACAGGTTATTCTAGGTACAATGAGCAGTTCTTC. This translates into CASSTGYSRYNEQFF.